A selection of T cell receptor beta chains follows, all from one sample in a study of cytomegalovirus exposure and HLA in healthy donors. The repertoire was sequenced with immunoSEQ multiplex PCR; TCRdb's copy has only in-frame clones and lacks some. The sample includes about 150,000 clones, over 75% seen only once; the top ten take less than 2.5%. The sample consisted of PBMCs. Every receptor here comes from a male donor in good health and CMV-seronegative. Each CDR3 is given with its conserved first and last residue. The D gene is left open where the match is weak. Clone size is stated in some rows and not others, as once, few, many or a class when expanded.

d_call: TRBD1
j_call: TRBJ2-7
clone_size: once
v_call: TRBV7-2
cdr3_aa: CASSPWTGGTYEQYF
cdr3_nt: TGTGCCAGCAGCCCCTGGACAGGGGGTACCTACGAGCAGTACTTC

d_call: NA
j_call: TRBJ1-2
clone_size: NA
v_call: TRBV4-3
cdr3_aa: CASSQGQLYGYTF
cdr3_nt: TGCGCCAGCAGCCAAGGACAGCTCTATGGCTACACCTTC

d_call: NA
j_call: TRBJ2-1
clone_size: NA
v_call: TRBV7-9
cdr3_aa: CASSSPSYLLEQFF
cdr3_nt: TGTGCCAGCAGCTCCCCCTCTTATCTTCTTGAGCAGTTCTTC

d_call: NA
j_call: TRBJ1-3
clone_size: NA
v_call: TRBV6-1
cdr3_aa: CASSEDEGDGNTIYF
cdr3_nt: TGTGCCAGCAGTGAAGACGAGGGAGATGGAAACACCATATATTTT

d_call: TRBD1
j_call: TRBJ2-3
clone_size: NA
v_call: TRBV2
cdr3_aa: CASARTGGITDTQYF
cdr3_nt: TGTGCCAGCGCCCGGACAGGGGGCATCACAGATACGCAGTATTTT

d_call: TRBD1
j_call: TRBJ2-3
clone_size: NA
v_call: TRBV19
cdr3_aa: CASSNSGGDTQYF
cdr3_nt: TGTGCCAGTAGTAACTCAGGGGGAGATACGCAGTATTTT

d_call: NA
j_call: TRBJ1-2
clone_size: few
v_call: TRBV9
cdr3_aa: CASARDYGYTF
cdr3_nt: TGTGCCAGCGCTCGGGACTATGGCTACACCTTC

d_call: NA
j_call: TRBJ2-1
clone_size: once
v_call: TRBV6-5
cdr3_aa: CASSYGGAEVNEQFF
cdr3_nt: TGTGCCAGCAGTTACGGGGGGGCAGAGGTAAATGAGCAGTTCTTC

d_call: TRBD2
j_call: TRBJ2-1
clone_size: NA
v_call: TRBV7-2
cdr3_aa: CASSLEAGRAYNEQFF
cdr3_nt: TGTGCCAGCAGCTTAGAGGCAGGGAGGGCCTACAATGAGCAGTTCTTC

d_call: TRBD2
j_call: TRBJ2-1
clone_size: NA
v_call: TRBV4-2
cdr3_aa: CASSPSGGPQFF
cdr3_nt: TGTGCCAGCAGCCCCTCGGGGGGGCCACAGTTCTTC

d_call: NA
j_call: TRBJ2-1
clone_size: NA
v_call: TRBV11-2
cdr3_aa: CASSWGDNEQFF
cdr3_nt: TGTGCCAGCAGCTGGGGGGACAATGAGCAGTTCTTC

d_call: TRBD1
j_call: TRBJ2-3
clone_size: NA
v_call: TRBV6-4
cdr3_aa: CASSDSGDSASTDTQYF
cdr3_nt: TGTGCCAGCAGTGACTCCGGGGACAGTGCTAGCACAGATACGCAGTATTTT

d_call: NA
j_call: TRBJ1-1
clone_size: NA
v_call: TRBV27
cdr3_aa: CASRLSAGMNTEAFF
cdr3_nt: TGTGCCAGCAGACTTAGTGCGGGGATGAACACTGAAGCTTTCTTT

d_call: TRBD1
j_call: TRBJ2-7
clone_size: once
v_call: TRBV29-1
cdr3_aa: CSVEGDRAYEQYF
cdr3_nt: TGCAGCGTTGAAGGGGACAGGGCCTACGAGCAGTACTTC

d_call: TRBD2
j_call: TRBJ2-1
clone_size: NA
v_call: TRBV11-3
cdr3_aa: CASSFPGGEQFF
cdr3_nt: TGTGCCAGCAGCTTTCCCGGGGGGGAGCAGTTCTTC

d_call: NA
j_call: TRBJ2-1
clone_size: NA
v_call: TRBV7-9
cdr3_aa: CASSHRTRHLYNEQFF
cdr3_nt: TGTGCCAGCAGCCACCGAACTAGGCATCTCTACAATGAGCAGTTCTTC

d_call: TRBD1
j_call: TRBJ1-4
clone_size: NA
v_call: TRBV29-1
cdr3_aa: CSVEQGEEKLFF
cdr3_nt: TGCAGCGTTGAACAGGGGGAGGAAAAACTGTTTTTT

d_call: NA
j_call: TRBJ1-1
clone_size: once
v_call: TRBV7-9
cdr3_aa: CASSKTARSTEAFF
cdr3_nt: TGTGCCAGCAGCAAGACAGCCCGGAGCACTGAAGCTTTCTTT

d_call: NA
j_call: TRBJ1-1
clone_size: NA
v_call: TRBV11-2
cdr3_aa: CASSPLRKGSTEAFF
cdr3_nt: TGTGCCAGCAGCCCACTGAGGAAGGGGTCCACTGAAGCTTTCTTT

d_call: NA
j_call: TRBJ1-3
clone_size: NA
v_call: TRBV10-1
cdr3_aa: CASSESGRVDTIYF
cdr3_nt: TGCGCCAGCAGTGAGTCCGGCAGGGTGGACACCATATATTTT

d_call: TRBD2
j_call: TRBJ2-1
clone_size: once
v_call: TRBV2
cdr3_aa: CASRGSGGSQFF
cdr3_nt: TGTGCCAGCAGGGGTAGCGGGGGGTCGCAGTTCTTC

d_call: TRBD2
j_call: TRBJ2-2
clone_size: NA
v_call: TRBV7-6
cdr3_aa: CASSWTSGGDTGELFF
cdr3_nt: TGTGCCAGCAGCTGGACTAGCGGGGGGGACACCGGGGAGCTGTTTTTT

d_call: TRBD1
j_call: TRBJ2-7
clone_size: NA
v_call: TRBV5-1
cdr3_aa: CASSLPPYRGRSYEQYF
cdr3_nt: TGCGCCAGCAGCTTGCCCCCCTACAGGGGCCGTTCCTACGAGCAGTACTTC

d_call: NA
j_call: TRBJ2-6
clone_size: few
v_call: TRBV6-6
cdr3_aa: CASSEAGANVLTF
cdr3_nt: TGTGCCAGCAGCGAGGCTGGGGCCAACGTCCTGACTTTC

d_call: NA
j_call: TRBJ2-7
clone_size: NA
v_call: TRBV5-6
cdr3_aa: CASSLRYEQYF
cdr3_nt: TGTGCCAGCAGCTTGAGATACGAGCAGTACTTC

d_call: TRBD2
j_call: TRBJ2-3
clone_size: NA
v_call: TRBV6-1
cdr3_aa: CASSESWTSGGTDTQYF
cdr3_nt: TGTGCCAGCAGTGAAAGCTGGACTAGCGGGGGGACAGATACGCAGTATTTT

d_call: NA
j_call: TRBJ2-5
clone_size: NA
v_call: TRBV11-3
cdr3_aa: CASSQGLPGETQYF
cdr3_nt: TGTGCCAGCAGCCAGGGACTGCCCGGAGAGACCCAGTACTTC

d_call: TRBD1
j_call: TRBJ1-2
clone_size: NA
v_call: TRBV5-6
cdr3_aa: CASSYDRGRGNGYTF
cdr3_nt: TGTGCCAGCAGCTATGACAGGGGGCGCGGTAATGGCTACACCTTC

d_call: TRBD1
j_call: TRBJ1-2
clone_size: NA
v_call: TRBV29-1
cdr3_aa: CSVAGTGSYYGYTF
cdr3_nt: TGCAGCGTAGCCGGGACAGGGAGTTACTATGGCTACACCTTC

d_call: TRBD1
j_call: TRBJ2-7
clone_size: NA
v_call: TRBV7-9
cdr3_aa: CASSPGTGGAGSSYEQYF
cdr3_nt: TGTGCCAGCAGCCCCGGGACAGGGGGCGCGGGGAGCTCCTACGAGCAGTACTTC

d_call: TRBD1
j_call: TRBJ2-2
clone_size: NA
v_call: TRBV5-6
cdr3_aa: CASSKAGGPNTGELFF
cdr3_nt: TGTGCCAGCAGCAAAGCAGGGGGCCCGAACACCGGGGAGCTGTTTTTT

d_call: TRBD1
j_call: TRBJ2-7
clone_size: NA
v_call: TRBV6-6
cdr3_aa: CASSYPGQSYEQYF
cdr3_nt: TGTGCCAGCAGTTACCCGGGACAGTCCTACGAGCAGTACTTC

d_call: NA
j_call: TRBJ2-2
clone_size: NA
v_call: TRBV5-4
cdr3_aa: CASSPPPGQNTGELFF
cdr3_nt: TGTGCCAGCAGCCCTCCACCGGGACAGAACACCGGGGAGCTGTTTTTT

d_call: NA
j_call: TRBJ1-2
clone_size: NA
v_call: TRBV5-1
cdr3_aa: CASSAGPNYGYTF
cdr3_nt: TGCGCCAGCAGCGCGGGACCGAACTATGGCTACACCTTC

d_call: TRBD1
j_call: TRBJ1-4
clone_size: NA
v_call: TRBV4-3
cdr3_aa: CASSQDLPTGGGEKLFF
cdr3_nt: TGCGCCAGCAGCCAAGATCTTCCTACAGGGGGTGGGGAAAAACTGTTTTTT

d_call: NA
j_call: TRBJ1-3
clone_size: NA
v_call: TRBV5-1
cdr3_aa: CASSPRGAGNTIYF
cdr3_nt: TGCGCCAGCAGCCCGCGCGGGGCTGGAAACACCATATATTTT

d_call: NA
j_call: TRBJ1-2
clone_size: NA
v_call: TRBV5-1
cdr3_aa: CASSLTDYSYGYTF
cdr3_nt: TGCGCCAGCAGCTTGACAGACTATAGCTATGGCTACACCTTC

d_call: NA
j_call: TRBJ1-1
clone_size: few
v_call: TRBV6-5
cdr3_aa: CASRVHASNTEAFF
cdr3_nt: TGTGCCAGCAGAGTACACGCATCGAACACTGAAGCTTTCTTT

d_call: NA
j_call: TRBJ2-7
clone_size: NA
v_call: TRBV19
cdr3_aa: CAVKRSGGDEQYF
cdr3_nt: TGTGCCGTCAAGAGGTCGGGGGGCGACGAGCAGTACTTC

d_call: NA
j_call: TRBJ2-3
clone_size: NA
v_call: TRBV29-1
cdr3_aa: CSCRDTDTQYF
cdr3_nt: TGCTCCTGCAGGGACACAGATACGCAGTATTTT

d_call: NA
j_call: TRBJ2-2
clone_size: NA
v_call: TRBV5-1
cdr3_aa: CASSRRGPNTGELFF
cdr3_nt: TGCGCCAGCAGCAGGAGGGGCCCGAACACCGGGGAGCTGTTTTTT

d_call: NA
j_call: TRBJ1-2
clone_size: NA
v_call: TRBV9
cdr3_aa: CASSVETAQSPDGYTF
cdr3_nt: TGTGCCAGCAGCGTAGAGACAGCTCAATCCCCAGATGGCTACACCTTC

d_call: NA
j_call: TRBJ1-1
clone_size: NA
v_call: TRBV19
cdr3_aa: CASGQQGGGTEAFF
cdr3_nt: TGTGCCAGTGGACAACAGGGCGGTGGGACTGAAGCTTTCTTT

d_call: NA
j_call: TRBJ2-7
clone_size: NA
v_call: TRBV6-5
cdr3_aa: CASVGRSSYEQYF
cdr3_nt: TGTGCCAGCGTAGGGAGGAGTTCCTACGAGCAGTACTTC

d_call: TRBD2
j_call: TRBJ2-3
clone_size: NA
v_call: TRBV6-6
cdr3_aa: CASSPGLAATDTQYF
cdr3_nt: TGTGCCAGCAGCCCCGGACTAGCGGCCACAGATACGCAGTATTTT

d_call: TRBD2
j_call: TRBJ2-5
clone_size: NA
v_call: TRBV10-3
cdr3_aa: CAISEGGDLSTQYF
cdr3_nt: TGTGCCATCAGTGAGGGGGGGGACCTATCTACCCAGTACTTC

d_call: TRBD1
j_call: TRBJ1-5
clone_size: few
v_call: TRBV7-9
cdr3_aa: CASSSGTGGYQPQHF
cdr3_nt: TGTGCCAGCAGCTCTGGGACAGGGGGTTATCAGCCCCAGCATTTT

d_call: NA
j_call: TRBJ1-1
clone_size: NA
v_call: TRBV5-6
cdr3_aa: CASSLGPEAFF
cdr3_nt: TGTGCCAGCAGCTTGGGGCCTGAAGCTTTCTTT

d_call: TRBD1
j_call: TRBJ1-2
clone_size: once
v_call: TRBV28
cdr3_aa: CASSSGQGIGYGYTF
cdr3_nt: TGTGCCAGCAGTTCTGGACAGGGAATAGGCTATGGCTACACCTTC

d_call: TRBD1
j_call: TRBJ2-2
clone_size: NA
v_call: TRBV5-1
cdr3_aa: CASSGDSPNTGELFF
cdr3_nt: TGCGCCAGCAGCGGGGACAGCCCGAACACCGGGGAGCTGTTTTTT

d_call: TRBD2
j_call: TRBJ2-7
clone_size: NA
v_call: TRBV5-6
cdr3_aa: CASSFFSGAYYEQYF
cdr3_nt: TGTGCCAGCAGCTTTTTTAGCGGGGCCTACTACGAGCAGTACTTC

d_call: NA
j_call: TRBJ1-2
clone_size: NA
v_call: TRBV6-6
cdr3_aa: CASRSPAGPYGYTF
cdr3_nt: TGTGCCAGCAGGAGCCCGGCAGGCCCCTATGGCTACACCTTC

d_call: NA
j_call: TRBJ2-7
clone_size: NA
v_call: TRBV21-1
cdr3_aa: CASSKERGTATTYEQYF
cdr3_nt: TGTGCCAGCAGCAAAGAAAGGGGGACAGCGACTACCTACGAGCAGTACTTC

d_call: TRBD2
j_call: TRBJ2-7
clone_size: few
v_call: TRBV5-1
cdr3_aa: CASSRTSGYEQYF
cdr3_nt: TGCGCCAGCTCCCGGACTAGCGGATACGAGCAGTACTTC

d_call: TRBD1
j_call: TRBJ2-5
clone_size: NA
v_call: TRBV27
cdr3_aa: CASSAIRQGARETQYF
cdr3_nt: TGTGCCAGCAGCGCGATTCGACAGGGGGCAAGGGAGACCCAGTACTTC